Reported below is one T cell receptor (beta chain). This record comes from a study of blood T cell repertoires in COVID-19. Background on the study: The samples span acute and convalescent COVID-19 from the United States, Italy and Spain.

Trimming removed 1 base at V and 8 bases at J, with 17 bases between. Germline loops: CDR1 GTSNPN, CDR2 SVGIG (reference sequence). The CDR3 has 15 amino acids. Measured with immunoSEQ multiplex PCR; TCRdb has only the in-frame clones, and not every one. The data show some 400,000 clones, 85% to 90% seen once. The chain joins TRBV30 to TRBJ1-4, with D possibly TRBD1 on 5 matching bases. This receptor was taken from a man between 25 and 39 years old who had recovered from COVID-19. Sequenced: PBMCs or T cells enriched from blood (not recorded which). The chain's CDR3 is CAWSAERGGWEKLFF. DNA of the CDR3: TGTGCCTGGAGTGCCGAAAGGGGCGGTTGGGAAAAACTGTTTTTT.